Listed below are T cell receptor beta chains from one sample, sequenced in a study of cytomegalovirus exposure and HLA in healthy donors. Repertoires were generated with immunoSEQ multiplex PCR, while TCRdb's copy carries only in-frame clones and drops some. The sample records roughly 120,000 clones, roughly three quarters being singletons. The sequenced sample was PBMCs. These receptors originate from a woman aged 50 to 60 in good health and CMV-seropositive. Each CDR3 is given with its conserved first and last residue. Each record gives: J gene, V gene, D gene, clone size, CDR3 protein, CDR3 DNA. A D gene is named only where the DNA matches it firmly. Some rows mark clone size as missing; the rest say once, few, many or name a class of expanded clone.

>TRBJ1-6|TRBV7-3|TRBD1|NA
CASSGRQGADSPLHF
TGTGCCAGCAGTGGGCGACAGGGTGCGGATTCACCCCTCCACTTT
>TRBJ2-7|TRBV7-9|TRBD1|NA
CASSPRQGGYEQYF
TGTGCCAGCAGCCCCCGACAGGGGGGCTACGAGCAGTACTTC
>TRBJ1-3|TRBV6-4|NA|few
CASSVYRVTGNTIYF
TGTGCCAGCAGTGTCTACAGGGTCACTGGAAACACCATATATTTT
>TRBJ2-1|TRBV9|NA|NA
CASSETGLSRREQFF
TGTGCCAGCAGCGAAACAGGGCTTAGCCGCCGTGAGCAGTTCTTC
>TRBJ2-2|TRBV11-2|NA|NA
CASSPNSVPNTGELFF
TGTGCCAGCAGCCCGAACTCCGTCCCCAACACCGGGGAGCTGTTTTTT
>TRBJ2-1|TRBV7-2|TRBD2|once
CASSYHLRGGAYNEQFF
TGTGCCAGCAGCTATCATCTACGGGGGGGCGCCTACAATGAGCAGTTCTTC
>TRBJ2-7|TRBV18|NA|NA
CASSQGGGLSYEQYF
TGTGCCAGCTCCCAGGGCGGGGGCCTTTCCTACGAGCAGTACTTC
>TRBJ2-5|TRBV7-6|TRBD2|NA
CASSSTSGGSYKLSGETQYF
TGTGCCAGCAGCTCGACTAGCGGGGGGTCTTATAAGCTCTCAGGAGAGACCCAGTACTTC
>TRBJ2-1|TRBV7-7|TRBD2|NA
CASSLFPPGVSGSGDEQFF
TGTGCCAGCAGTTTATTCCCCCCAGGAGTAAGCGGGAGCGGAGATGAGCAGTTCTTC
>TRBJ1-2|TRBV18|TRBD1|NA
CASSPGTGESGYTF
TGTGCCAGCTCACCAGGGACAGGGGAGAGTGGCTACACCTTC
>TRBJ2-1|TRBV2|TRBD2|NA
CAINQGTRLNEQFF
TGTGCCATCAACCAGGGGACTAGACTCAATGAGCAGTTCTTC
>TRBJ1-5|TRBV28|TRBD1|few
CASSLGTGGGQPQHF
TGTGCCAGCAGTTTAGGGACAGGGGGCGGACAGCCCCAGCATTTT
>TRBJ2-5|TRBV19|TRBD2|NA
CASGLAEGETQYF
TGTGCCAGCGGACTAGCCGAGGGGGAGACCCAGTACTTC
>TRBJ2-1|TRBV4-1|TRBD2|NA
CASSQDRAGLAGESGQFF
TGCGCCAGCAGCCAAGATCGGGCTGGACTAGCGGGGGAGTCAGGGCAGTTCTTC
>TRBJ2-1|TRBV6-5|TRBD2|NA
CASSPSGNRDNEQFF
TGTGCCAGCAGTCCTAGCGGGAACCGGGATAATGAGCAGTTCTTC
>TRBJ2-2|TRBV6-5|NA|few
CASSYRDIAIGRELFF
TGTGCCAGCAGTTACCGGGACATTGCAATTGGAAGGGAGCTGTTTTTT
>TRBJ1-5|TRBV12-5|TRBD1|NA
CASGLEGGQPQHF
TGTGCTAGTGGTTTGGAAGGGGGCCAGCCCCAGCATTTT
>TRBJ1-1|TRBV5-1|NA|once
CASSLEGRNTEAFF
TGCGCCAGCAGCTTGGAAGGGAGGAACACTGAAGCTTTCTTT
>TRBJ2-4|TRBV19|TRBD1|NA
CASSIRQGLAKNIQYF
TGTGCCAGTAGTATAAGACAGGGGTTAGCCAAAAACATTCAGTACTTC
>TRBJ2-7|TRBV29-1|NA|few
CSVARGAEQYF
TGCAGCGTTGCCAGGGGAGCCGAGCAGTACTTC
>TRBJ2-7|TRBV27|TRBD2|once
CASSSGPSGIYEQYF
TGTGCCAGCAGCTCGGGTCCAAGCGGGATTTACGAGCAGTACTTC
>TRBJ2-3|TRBV7-7|NA|NA
CASSYGLSDTQYF
TGTGCTAGCAGCTACGGACTGTCAGATACGCAGTATTTT
>TRBJ1-1|TRBV2|TRBD1|few
CASTRTGLGTEAFF
TGTGCCAGCACTCGGACAGGGTTGGGCACTGAAGCTTTCTTT
>TRBJ2-7|TRBV7-2|TRBD2|NA
CASSLLAGALASEQYF
TGTGCCAGCTCATTATTAGCGGGAGCATTGGCTTCCGAGCAGTACTTC
>TRBJ2-1|TRBV27|NA|NA
CASSLVRSYNEQFF
TGTGCCAGCAGTCTAGTAAGGTCCTACAATGAGCAGTTCTTC
>TRBJ2-7|TRBV5-4|TRBD2|once
CASSSGGLAGGNSYEQYF
TGTGCCAGCAGCTCGGGGGGACTAGCGGGGGGCAACTCCTACGAGCAGTACTTC
>TRBJ2-7|TRBV7-9|TRBD1|few
CASSIGTVKYF
TGTGCCAGCAGCATCGGGACAGTCAAGTACTTC
>TRBJ2-5|TRBV14|TRBD1|once
CASSRNTRDSFYSRVYEEETQYF
TGTGCCAGCAGCCGGAATACCCGGGACAGCTTTTACTCTCGTGTATACGAAGAAGAGACCCAGTACTTC
>TRBJ2-1|TRBV19|TRBD2|NA
CASSIIAGDNEQFF
TGTGCCAGTAGTATAATAGCGGGAGACAATGAGCAGTTCTTC
>TRBJ2-1|TRBV6-6|NA|NA
CASSRATGQSGQFF
TGTGCCAGCAGTAGGGCGACAGGCCAATCGGGGCAGTTCTTC
>TRBJ1-3|TRBV9|NA|NA
CASSVGTGGNTIYF
TGTGCCAGCAGCGTAGGTACAGGGGGAAACACCATATATTTT